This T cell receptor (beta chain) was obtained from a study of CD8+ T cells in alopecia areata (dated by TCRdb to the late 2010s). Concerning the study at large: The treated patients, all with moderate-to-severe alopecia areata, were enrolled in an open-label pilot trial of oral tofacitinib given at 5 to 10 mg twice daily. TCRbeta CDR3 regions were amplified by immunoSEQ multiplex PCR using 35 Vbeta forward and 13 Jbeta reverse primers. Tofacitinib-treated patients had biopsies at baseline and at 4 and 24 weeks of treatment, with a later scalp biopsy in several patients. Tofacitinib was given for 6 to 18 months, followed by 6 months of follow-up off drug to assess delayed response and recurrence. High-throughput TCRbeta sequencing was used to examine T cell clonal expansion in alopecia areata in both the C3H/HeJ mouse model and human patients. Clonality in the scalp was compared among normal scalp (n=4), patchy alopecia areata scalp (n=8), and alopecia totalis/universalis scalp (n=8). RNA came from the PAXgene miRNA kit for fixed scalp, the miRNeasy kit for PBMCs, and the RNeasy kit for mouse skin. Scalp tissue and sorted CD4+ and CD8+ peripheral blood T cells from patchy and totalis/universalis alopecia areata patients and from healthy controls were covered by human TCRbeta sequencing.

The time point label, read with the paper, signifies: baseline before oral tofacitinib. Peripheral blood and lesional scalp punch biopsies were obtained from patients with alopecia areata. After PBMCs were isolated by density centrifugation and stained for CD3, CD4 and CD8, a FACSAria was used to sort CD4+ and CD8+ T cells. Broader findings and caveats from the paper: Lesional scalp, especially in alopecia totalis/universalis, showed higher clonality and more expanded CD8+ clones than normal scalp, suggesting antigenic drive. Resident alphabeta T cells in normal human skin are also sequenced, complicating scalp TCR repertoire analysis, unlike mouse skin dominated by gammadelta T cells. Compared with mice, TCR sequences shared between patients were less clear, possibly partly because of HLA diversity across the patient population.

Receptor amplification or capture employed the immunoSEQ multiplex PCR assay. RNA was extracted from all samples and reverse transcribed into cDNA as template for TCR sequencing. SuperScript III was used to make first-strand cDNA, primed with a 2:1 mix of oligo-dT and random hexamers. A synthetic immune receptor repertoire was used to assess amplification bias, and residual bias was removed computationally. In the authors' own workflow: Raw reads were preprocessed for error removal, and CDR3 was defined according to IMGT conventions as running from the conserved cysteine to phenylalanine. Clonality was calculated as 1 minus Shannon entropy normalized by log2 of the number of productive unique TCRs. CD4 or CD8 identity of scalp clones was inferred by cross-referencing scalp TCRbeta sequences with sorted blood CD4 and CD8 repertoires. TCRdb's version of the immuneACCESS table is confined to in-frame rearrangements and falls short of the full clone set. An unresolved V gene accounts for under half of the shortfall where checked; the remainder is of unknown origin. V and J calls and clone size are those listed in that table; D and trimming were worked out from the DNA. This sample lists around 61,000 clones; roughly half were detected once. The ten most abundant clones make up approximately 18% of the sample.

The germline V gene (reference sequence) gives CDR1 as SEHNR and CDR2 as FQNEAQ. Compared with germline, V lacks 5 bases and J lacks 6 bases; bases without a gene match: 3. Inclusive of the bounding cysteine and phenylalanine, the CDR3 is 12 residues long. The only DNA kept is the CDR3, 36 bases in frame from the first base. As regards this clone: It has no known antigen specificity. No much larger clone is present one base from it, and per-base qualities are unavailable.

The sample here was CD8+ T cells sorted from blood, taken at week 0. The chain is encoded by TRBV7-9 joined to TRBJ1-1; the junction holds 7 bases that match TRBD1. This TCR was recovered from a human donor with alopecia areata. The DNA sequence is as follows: TGTGCCAGCAGCCATCAGGGGGCTGAAGCTTTCTTT. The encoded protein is CASSHQGAEAFF.